What follows are 12 T cell receptor beta chains derived from one specimen sequenced in a study of post-analysis software for immune sequencing data. Study results and limitations: About five TRBV segments occurring more often in patients than controls included TRBV5-6, TRBV5-1 and TRBV20-1.

Presence of unique molecular identifiers characterized the TCR beta cDNA libraries. TCRdb ran MiXCR on the PCR reads and lists one entry per CDR3 protein. The sample consists of hundreds of thousands of distinct CDR3 sequences, roughly half of them appearing once. These TCRs are of unknown antigen specificity. Sequenced material: blood. Receptors were obtained from a girl aged 5 to 17 with multiple sclerosis.

The rearrangement joins TRBV5-1 to TRBJ2-5; D call uncertain. Trimming cost V 4 bases and J 5 bases, with 27 bases left between them. The CDR3 consists of 18 residues. Germline assignment: CDR1 SGHRS and CDR2 YFSETQ. The CDR3 nucleotides read TGCGCCAGCAGCCCTATTTCCTCCCTAAGGGCCCAGAAGGAGACCCAGTACTTC. It codes for CASSPISSLRAQKETQYF.

The genes are TRBV6-5 and TRBJ2-5, with D possibly matching TRBD2 (6 bases). The J call may be wrong; the DNA end is better matched by TRBJ2-7. The CDR3 has 14 amino acids. Germline loops: CDR1 MNHEY, CDR2 SVGAGI. CDR3 region: CASSYRGKSYEQYF. CDR3 DNA: TGTGCCAGCAGTTATCGCGGGAAGAGTTACGAGCAGTACTTC.

The V and J genes are TRBV4-1 and TRBJ2-1, with D perhaps matching TRBD1 (6 bases). The CDR3 is made up of 15 amino acids. CDR1 is MGHRA and CDR2 is YSYEKL in the germline V gene. The V end lost 0 bases, the J end lost 10 bases, and 16 bases lay between the germline ends. DNA for the CDR3: TGCGCCAGCAGCCAAGAGGGATCAGGGGTTTGGGAGCAGTTCTTC. It codes for CASSQEGSGVWEQFF.

V gene TRBV9 combines with J gene TRBJ1-5; 8 positions agree with TRBD1. CDR1 and CDR2 from the germline V gene are SGDLS and YYNGEE. The CDR3 consists of 17 residues. V trimming: 4 bases; J trimming: 4 bases; junction bases outside the gene matches: 13. This chain's CDR3 is CASSLTPGTGDNQPQHF. The CDR3 coding sequence is TGTGCCAGCAGCTTAACACCCGGGACAGGCGATAATCAGCCCCAGCATTTT.

This clonotype occurred a few times. This sequence joins TRBV29-1 and TRBJ2-5, with 7 bases that match TRBD1. Per the germline V gene, CDR1 is SQVTM and CDR2 is ANQGSEA. The ends lost 8 bases at V and 5 bases at J; junction bases unmatched: 11. The CDR3 is made up of 13 amino acids. In nucleotides, the CDR3 is TGCAGCTTCTTCTTTGTGACAGGGGAGACCCAGTACTTC. This sequence encodes CSFFFVTGETQYF.

The chain couples TRBV7-9 to TRBJ1-5; D unresolved. This CDR3 has 14 amino acids. Per the germline V gene, CDR1 is SEHNR and CDR2 is FQNEAQ (reference sequence). V was cut by 5 bases and J by 7 bases, with 15 bases left in between. DNA for the CDR3: TGTGCCAGCAGCCCCTTGGGATATGACCAGCCCCAGCATTTT. Its translation: CASSPLGYDQPQHF. Full variable domain (missing parts from reference TRBV7-9 and TRBJ1-5): DTGVSQNPRHKITKRGQNVTFRCDPISEHNRLYWYRQTLGQGPEFLTYFQNEAQLEKSRLLSDRFSAERPKGSFSTLEIQRTEQGDSAMYLCASSPLGYDQPQHFGDGTRLSIL.

V is TRBV12-3 or TRBV12-4 and J is TRBJ2-3; the D is unclear. Trimming left V 2 bases short and J 2 bases short, with 8 bases between. The CDR3 length is 14 residues. The CDR3 spells CASSLPRPTDTQYF. CDR3 sequence (DNA): TGTGCCAGCAGTTTACCGAGGCCCACAGATACGCAGTATTTT.

Regarding this clonotype: Mismatch with germline at one junction end may stem from a read error. The chain couples TRBV12-3 or TRBV12-4 to TRBJ2-3; 9 nucleotides agree with TRBD1. CDR3 length equals 16 residues. CDR3 sequence: CASRPPPGQGPDTEYF. CDR3 coding DNA: TGTGCCAGCCGACCCCCCCCGGGACAGGGCCCAGATACGGAGTATTTT.

The V call is TRBV7-3, the J call TRBJ2-7, with D possibly matching TRBD2 (6 bases). V lost 0 bases, J lost 7 bases, and 16 bases lay in between. The CDR3 contains 15 residues. Germline V gene sequence: CDR1 SGHTA, CDR2 FQGTGA. CDR3 protein: CASSLTSGLRGEQYF. The CDR3, as DNA: TGTGCCAGCAGCTTAACTTCTGGGCTTCGGGGGGAGCAGTACTTC.

The rearrangement joins TRBV12-3 or TRBV12-4 to TRBJ2-5; D gene uncertain. Trimming shortened V by 5 bases and J by 11 bases, and 24 bases separated the two germline ends. This CDR3 has 15 amino acids. This CDR3 is CASSPRARSYNEQYF. CDR3 nucleotides: TGTGCCAGCAGTCCAAGGGCCCGCTCCTACAATGAGCAGTACTTC.

J is TRBJ2-5 and V is TRBV5-1; TRBD1 aligns across 8 bases. The better agreement between TRBJ2-7 and the DNA end casts doubt on the J call. The V gene's germline CDR1 is SGHRS and CDR2 YFSETQ. The CDR3 has 15 amino acids. Here the CDR3 DNA reads TGCGCCAGCAGCCCAGACAGGGGTGCGTTTCACGAGCAGTACTTC. Translating gives CASSPDRGAFHEQYF.

This clonotype was picked up a small number of times. V is TRBV6-5 and J is TRBJ2-2, with 9 bases that match TRBD2. V shed 6 bases and J 4 bases; nucleotides not matched to a gene: 3. Germline V gene lookup returns CDR1 MNHEY and CDR2 SVGAGI. The CDR3 extends over 14 amino acids. This CDR3 reads CASSDSGSTGELFF. The CDR3 nucleotides are TGTGCCAGCAGCGATAGCGGGAGCACCGGGGAGCTGTTTTTT.